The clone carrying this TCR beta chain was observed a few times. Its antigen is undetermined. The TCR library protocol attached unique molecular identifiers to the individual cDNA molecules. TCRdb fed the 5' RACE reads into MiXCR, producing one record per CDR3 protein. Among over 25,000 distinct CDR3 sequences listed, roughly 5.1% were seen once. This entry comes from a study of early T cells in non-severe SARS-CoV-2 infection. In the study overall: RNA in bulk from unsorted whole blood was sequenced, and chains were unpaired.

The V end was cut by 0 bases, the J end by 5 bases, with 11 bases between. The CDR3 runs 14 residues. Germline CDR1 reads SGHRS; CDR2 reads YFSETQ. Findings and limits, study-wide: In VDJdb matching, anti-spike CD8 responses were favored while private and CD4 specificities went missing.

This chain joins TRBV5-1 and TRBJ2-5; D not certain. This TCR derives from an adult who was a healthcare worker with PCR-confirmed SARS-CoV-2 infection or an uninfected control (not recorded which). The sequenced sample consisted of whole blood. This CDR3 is CASSLEGLYETQYF. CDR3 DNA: TGCGCCAGCAGCTTGGAGGGATTGTATGAGACCCAGTACTTC. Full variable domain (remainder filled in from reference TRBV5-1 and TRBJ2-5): KAGVTQTPRYLIKTRGQQVTLSCSPISGHRSVSWYQQTPGQGLQFLFEYFSETQRNKGNFPGRFSGRQFSNSRSEMNVSTLELGDSALYLCASSLEGLYETQYFGPGTRLLVL.